This T cell receptor beta chain was captured in a study of T cell responses to AZD1222 COVID-19 vaccine. Overall study findings and caveats: Clonal diversity was possibly underestimated, and white British individuals and females predominated among donors.

The data were produced by immunoSEQ multiplex PCR, yet TCRdb's version contains in-frame clones alone and is incomplete. The table records about 150,000 clones, 70% to 90% of them present only once. This CDR3 region has 16 residues. CDR1 is LGHNA, CDR2 YSLEER, per germline. V lost 0 bases, J lost 4 bases, and 4 bases stayed unmatched. This clone occurred once. Its antigen remains unknown. The chain recombines TRBV4-3 with TRBJ1-4; 8 nucleotides align to TRBD1. This material consisted of peripheral blood, taken on day 0 of MenACWY control vaccination. The receptor was isolated from an adult in good health. The CDR3 nucleotides read TGCGCCAGCAGCCAAGATGCACAGGGGGGTAATGAAAAACTGTTTTTT. Translated: CASSQDAQGGNEKLFF.